This T cell receptor beta chain was retrieved from a study of CD8 T cells in ankylosing spondylitis. Study results and caveats: A TCR beta motif made of roughly eight highly homologous variants seemed typical of ankylosing spondylitis blood.

TCRdb independently ran MiXCR on the 5' RACE reads; one entry per CDR3 protein. The table records hundreds of thousands of distinct CDR3 sequences, over 9.5% of them present only once. Note on this clonotype: Its matching antigen is unknown.

Sequenced: blood, either unsorted or a sorted T cell fraction (not recorded which). This sequence was found in a male donor with ankylosing spondylitis.

Here the CDR3 reads CASRGLAGETDTQYF. The CDR3 bases are TGTGCCAGCAGGGGACTAGCGGGGGAGACAGATACGCAGTATTTT. This chain connects TRBV6-4 to TRBJ2-3; 14 nucleotides line up with TRBD2. The CDR3 covers 15 residues. Germline loops: CDR1 MRHNA, CDR2 SNTAGT. The J segment lost 3 bases and the V segment lost 6 bases, leaving 2 bases of the junction unmatched.